The present T cell receptor (beta chain) was sequenced within a study of blood T cells in healthy people across ages. A second PCR, run for roughly 7 to 11 cycles, used a sample-barcoded 5' primer plus a J-beta primer mix. TCRdb recomputed calls from the 5' RACE reads with MiXCR, one row per CDR3 protein. The table has 910,000 or so distinct CDR3 sequences, about 51% seen once. Findings and caveats of the study: In these data, TCR beta diversity tracked strongly with naive T cell percentage.

Trimming at V came to 6 bases and at J to 5 bases, leaving 6 bases not matched to a gene. Germline CDR1 reads SGHTA; CDR2 reads FQGNSA. The CDR3 is 13 amino acids. This clonotype was seen only a few times. Its cognate antigen is unknown. This chain joins TRBV7-2 and TRBJ2-5; TRBD1 matches at 7 bases. The receptor comes from a woman aged 55 to 70 in good health. Sequenced sample: blood. This CDR3 is CASSQTGAETQYF. CDR3 DNA: TGTGCCAGCAGTCAAACAGGGGCCGAGACCCAGTACTTC.